This entry features one T cell receptor beta chain sequence. The antigen remains undetermined. These data belong to a study of shared clonotypes between healthy human individuals. Whole-study context: Plates per donor: three CD4 naive, three CD4 memory, two CD8 naive, one CD8 memory. Study observations and caveats: Shared clonotypes: about 5% naive CD4, roughly 3.5% naive CD8, around 2.4% memory CD4, roughly 0.4% memory CD8.

The run depth of the assay was deep. Sorted-subset replicate PCR reactions were performed with approximately 200 ng DNA, corresponding to about 30,000 T cell genomes. Only in-frame clones appear in the TCRdb table, and some are missing; sequencing was by immunoSEQ multiplex PCR. The repertoire holds over 300,000 clones, roughly 87% seen once, with 16% in the top ten. The CDR3 length is 14 residues. V was pared by 4 bases and J by 10 bases, with 9 bases of the junction left unmatched. Germline CDR1 MNHEY, CDR2 SMNVEV (reference sequence). The TCR sequence derives from a man in his late teens or twenties in good health. J is TRBJ2-1 and V is TRBV27; 8 bases map to TRBD2. The sample consisted of memory CD8+ T cells sorted from blood. The subset was: CD45RO+ cells pooled with CCR7-negative TemRA cells. Here the CDR3 DNA reads TGTGCCAGCAGTTGGGGACTAGGGAGAAGCGAGCAGTTCTTC. This codes for CASSWGLGRSEQFF.